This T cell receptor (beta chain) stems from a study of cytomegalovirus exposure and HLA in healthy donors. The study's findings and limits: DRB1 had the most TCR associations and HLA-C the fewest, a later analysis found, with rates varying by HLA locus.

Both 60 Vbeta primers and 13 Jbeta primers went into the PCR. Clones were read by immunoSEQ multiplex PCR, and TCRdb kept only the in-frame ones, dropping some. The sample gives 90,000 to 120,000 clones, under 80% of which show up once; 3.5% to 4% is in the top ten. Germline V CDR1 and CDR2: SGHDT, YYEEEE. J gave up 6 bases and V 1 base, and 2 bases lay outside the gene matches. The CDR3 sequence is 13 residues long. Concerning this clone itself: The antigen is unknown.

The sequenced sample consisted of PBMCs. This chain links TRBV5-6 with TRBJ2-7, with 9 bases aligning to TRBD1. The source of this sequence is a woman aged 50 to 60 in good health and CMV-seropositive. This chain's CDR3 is CASSLTGGGEQYF. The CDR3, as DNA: TGTGCCAGCAGCTTGACAGGGGGCGGCGAGCAGTACTTC.